This paragraph reports one TCR beta chain. Antigen specificity is unknown. The data were taken from a study of T cell responses to AZD1222 COVID-19 vaccine. Trimming took 6 bases from V and 3 from J, leaving 7 bases between them. Germline V gene lookup returns CDR1 MNHEY and CDR2 SVGEGT. The CDR3 contains 12 residues. Study observations and caveats: The donors showed a predominance of white British ancestry and of females, with possible underestimation of clonal diversity. Repertoires were obtained solely post-peak T cell response. Among spike-specific TCRs, nearly half reportedly target unmutated variant regions. Baseline antibody screening turned up just a handful of seropositive AZD1222 recipients.

The protocol was immunoSEQ multiplex PCR, while the TCRdb copy is restricted to in-frame clones and leaves out a portion. The sample contains around 150,000 clones, more than 85% of which appear only once. The source of this sequence is an adult who received the AZD1222 COVID-19 vaccine. The gene calls are TRBV6-2 or TRBV6-3 and TRBJ2-3; D gene ambiguous. The specimen was peripheral blood, collected 28 days after the second AZD1222 dose. For the CDR3, the DNA is TGTGCCAGCAGCCAAAGAACAGATACGCAGTATTTT. It yields the protein CASSQRTDTQYF.